The 23 T cell receptor beta chains given below trace back to one sample, sequenced in a study of blood T cell repertoires in COVID-19. The table came from immunoSEQ multiplex PCR; TCRdb's copy has only in-frame clones and leaves some out. The table records around 160,000 clones, approximately 80% of them present only once. The sequencing input was PBMCs or T cells enriched from blood (not recorded which). These receptors came from a woman in her fifties or sixties who had recovered from COVID-19.

The CDR3 coding sequence is TGTGCCAGCAGCTTAGCGGGGCAGCAACAAGAGACCCAGTACTTC. Protein: CASSLAGQQQETQYF. This chain joins TRBV7-9 and TRBJ2-5; a possible D gene is TRBD1 (5 bases). Per the germline V gene, CDR1 is SEHNR and CDR2 is FQNEAQ (reference sequence). CDR3 length: 15 residues. V gave up 0 bases and J gave up 2 bases, with 10 bases separating them.

For this clone: Sequence at one end of the junction differs from germline and may be a read error. This chain joins TRBV16 and TRBJ1-2, with D unclear. Germline V gene lookup returns CDR1 KGHSY and CDR2 FQNENV. The CDR3 is 13 residues long. The CDR3 loop reads CASSQNPNYGYTF. The CDR3 DNA reads as TGTGCCAGCAGCCAAAACCCTAATTATGGCTACACCTTC.

V usage is TRBV9 and J usage is TRBJ1-2; no reliable D call. CDR1 SGDLS and CDR2 YYNGEE come from the germline V gene. V dropped 0 bases and J dropped 6 bases, with 18 bases sitting between them. This CDR3 comprises 16 residues. This CDR3 reads CASSVDVLGGLNGYTF. CDR3 nucleotide sequence: TGTGCCAGCAGCGTAGATGTGTTGGGAGGGCTCAATGGCTACACCTTC.

The rearrangement links TRBV5-1 to TRBJ2-1; TRBD2 agrees at 7 bases. Trimming cost V 4 bases and J 4 bases; bases outside gene matches: 8. The germline gives CDR1 SGHRS, CDR2 YFSETQ. The CDR3 contains 15 residues. The CDR3 reads CASSPLTGGYNEQFF. Here the CDR3 DNA reads TGCGCCAGCAGCCCACTTACGGGGGGTTACAATGAGCAGTTCTTC.

This clone was recorded a few times. The chain has TRBV2 and TRBJ2-3; a possible D gene is TRBD2 (7 bases). V lost 4 bases and J lost 6, with 14 bases in between. The CDR3 length is 14 residues. Germline values: CDR1 SNHLY, CDR2 FYNNEI. The CDR3 region has the DNA TGTGCCAGCAGTGCACCGGGGGGCCGGGATACGCAGTATTTT. Translation: CASSAPGGRDTQYF.

V and J are TRBV5-8 and TRBJ1-2; TRBD1 is a possible D gene (6 bases). Per the germline V gene, CDR1 is SGHTS and CDR2 is YDEGEE. CDR3 length equals 15 residues. V lost 4 bases, J lost 2 bases, and 15 bases lay in between. The CDR3 coding sequence is TGTGCCAGCAGCCATACAGGGACCGGCAACTATGGCTACACCTTC. Translation: CASSHTGTGNYGYTF.

V is TRBV3-1 (or the pseudogene TRBV3-2) and J is TRBJ1-3; D is possibly TRBD1 (5 bases). Germline CDR1 reads LGHDT; CDR2 reads YNNKEL (reference sequence). The CDR3 sequence is 16 residues long. The V end lost 1 base, the J end lost 4 bases, and 14 bases lay between the germline ends. CDR3 in DNA: TGTGCCAGCAGCCAAGTTCCCCAGGGAATCGGAAACACCATATATTTT. This encodes CASSQVPQGIGNTIYF.

The rearrangement uses TRBV6-5 and TRBJ1-3; 7 bases agree with TRBD1. J gave up 0 bases and V 6 bases, and 2 bases lay outside the gene matches. This CDR3 comprises 14 residues. Per the germline V gene, CDR1 is MNHEY and CDR2 is SVGAGI. The CDR3 sequence: CASSRGSSGNTIYF. CDR3 in DNA: TGTGCCAGCAGCAGGGGGAGCTCTGGAAACACCATATATTTT.

V is TRBV11-2 and J is TRBJ1-4, with D maybe TRBD1 (6 bases). This CDR3 contains 16 residues. Trimming shortened V by 5 bases and J by 2 bases, and 15 bases separated the two germline ends. Germline V lookup: CDR1 SGHAT, CDR2 FQNNGV. This CDR3 is CASSPGRGTTNEKLFF. CDR3 bases: TGTGCCAGCAGCCCCGGGAGGGGGACGACTAATGAAAAACTGTTTTTT.

The chain combines TRBV5-4 with TRBJ1-4; 8 positions match TRBD1. The germline V gene has CDR1 SGHNT and CDR2 YYREEE (reference sequence). V lost 4 bases, J lost 8 bases, and 10 bases stayed unmatched. The CDR3 has 15 amino acids. The CDR3 region has the DNA TGTGCCAGCAGCCCCGACAGGGGTGCACGGGAAAAACTGTTTTTT. It yields the protein CASSPDRGAREKLFF.

V is TRBV7-9 and J is TRBJ1-2; D gene uncertain. V lost 2 bases and J lost 3, with 4 bases in between. The CDR3 runs 12 residues. Per the germline V gene, CDR1 is SEHNR and CDR2 is FQNEAQ (reference sequence). The CDR3 loop reads CASSLSDYGYTF. CDR3 coding DNA: TGTGCCAGCAGCTTATCTGACTATGGCTACACCTTC.

J is TRBJ2-3 and V is TRBV29-1; no reliable D call. V was clipped by 6 bases and J by 5 bases, with 9 bases between them. This CDR3 region has 11 residues. Germline CDR1 SQVTM, CDR2 ANQGSEA. The CDR3 DNA reads as TGCAGCGTGACAAGGTTAGATACGCAGTATTTT. Its protein product is CSVTRLDTQYF.

The V and J genes are TRBV5-1 and TRBJ2-2, with D tentatively TRBD1 (5 bases). V was clipped by 2 bases and J by 6 bases, with 11 bases between them. Germline CDR1 and CDR2: SGHRS and YFSETQ. The CDR3 has 14 amino acids. CDR3 in amino acids: CASSLTQGSGELFF. In DNA, the CDR3 is TGCGCCAGCAGCTTAACCCAGGGATCCGGGGAGCTGTTTTTT. The full variable domain, in which reference TRBV5-1 and TRBJ2-2 provide the parts outside the CDR3, is KAGVTQTPRYLIKTRGQQVTLSCSPISGHRSVSWYQQTPGQGLQFLFEYFSETQRNKGNFPGRFSGRQFSNSRSEMNVSTLELGDSALYLCASSLTQGSGELFFGEGSRLTVL.

The chain combines TRBV19 with TRBJ2-7, with a weak D call TRBD2 (6 bases). The V gene's germline CDR1 is LNHDA and CDR2 SQIVND (reference sequence). Trimming took off 3 bases at V and 3 bases at J, with 12 bases between the two ends. This CDR3 is built from 14 residues. The CDR3 here is CASSILGGNYEQYF. CDR3 bases: TGTGCCAGTAGTATCTTGGGGGGAAACTACGAGCAGTACTTC. Drawing the rest from reference TRBV19 and TRBJ2-7, the complete variable domain is DGGITQSPKYLFRKEGQNVTLSCEQNLNHDAMYWYRQDPGQGLRLIYYSQIVNDFQKGDIAEGYSVSREKKESFPLTVTSAQKNPTAFYLCASSILGGNYEQYFGPGTRLTVT.

This clone was seen more than once but under ten times. The V and J genes are TRBV3-1 (or the pseudogene TRBV3-2) and TRBJ2-2; possibly TRBD1 for D (6 bases). Germline CDR1 and CDR2: LGHDT and YNNKEL (reference sequence). This CDR3 region has 15 residues. V was trimmed by 5 bases and J by 6 bases, leaving 16 bases between them. The CDR3 region is CASSARDKVPGELFF. The CDR3, as DNA: TGTGCCAGCAGCGCCCGGGACAAAGTCCCCGGGGAGCTGTTTTTT.

This clone was counted a single time. This CDR3 is CSALDRGEAFF. For the CDR3, the DNA is TGCAGTGCCCTAGACAGGGGTGAAGCTTTCTTT. V usage is TRBV20-1 and J usage is TRBJ1-1; TRBD1 aligns across 8 bases. In germline, CDR1 is DFQATT, CDR2 SNEGSKA (reference sequence). The J segment lost 7 bases and the V segment lost 6 bases, leaving 4 bases of the junction unmatched. The CDR3 runs to 11 residues.

This rearrangement joins TRBV10-3 to TRBJ1-2, with 8 positions matching TRBD1. This CDR3 is 15 amino acids long. The ends lost 7 bases at V and 2 bases at J; junction bases unmatched: 9. Germline CDR1 reads ENHRY; CDR2 reads SYGVKD. CDR3 nucleotide sequence: TGTGCCATCACTCGATCGGACAGGGCGAACTATGGCTACACCTTC. It encodes CAITRSDRANYGYTF.

The V and J genes are TRBV3-1 (or the pseudogene TRBV3-2) and TRBJ1-1; 9 bases are shared with TRBD1. The V gene end was trimmed by 6 bases and the J gene end by 5 bases; junction bases not matched to a gene: 4. CDR1 and CDR2 from the germline V gene are LGHDT and YNNKEL (reference sequence). The CDR3 is made up of 13 amino acids. The CDR3, as DNA: TGTGCCAGCAGTGGGACAGGGAGGACTGAAGCTTTCTTT. It codes for CASSGTGRTEAFF.

This sequence joins TRBV19 and TRBJ1-2; D remains unclear. V was trimmed by 0 bases and J by 6 bases, leaving 5 bases between them. The germline gives CDR1 LNHDA, CDR2 SQIVND (reference sequence). The CDR3 loop spans 12 amino acids. The CDR3 sequence: CASSIDSDGYTF. The DNA of the CDR3 is TGTGCCAGTAGTATAGATTCGGATGGCTACACCTTC.

There are a few counts of this clone. The chain recombines TRBV2 with TRBJ1-5; no reliable D call. With 6 bases removed from V and 3 bases from J, the gap between germline ends came to 12 bases. The CDR3 contains 14 residues. Germline values: CDR1 SNHLY, CDR2 FYNNEI. The CDR3 spells CASSPLLANQPQHF. The CDR3 region has the DNA TGTGCCAGCAGCCCCTTGTTAGCCAATCAGCCCCAGCATTTT. The full variable domain, completed using reference TRBV2 and TRBJ1-5, is EPEVTQTPSHQVTQMGQEVILRCVPISNHLYFYWYRQILGQKVEFLVSFYNNEISEKSEIFDDQFSVERPDGSNFTLKIRSTKLEDSAMYFCASSPLLANQPQHFGDGTRLSIL.

The chain employs TRBV29-1 and TRBJ1-4; no reliable D call. V dropped 3 bases and J dropped 8 bases, with 10 bases sitting between them. Per germline, CDR1 SQVTM and CDR2 ANQGSEA. This CDR3 contains 12 residues. The CDR3 DNA reads as TGCAGCGTTGACACAGCTGGGGAAAAACTGTTTTTT. Translation gives CSVDTAGEKLFF.

The V call is TRBV25-1, the J call TRBJ1-6; 7 nucleotides line up with TRBD1. Germline V gene sequence: CDR1 MGHDK, CDR2 SYGVNS. CDR3 size: 17 residues. Losses at the gene ends were 5 bases for V and 0 bases for J; bases not matched to a gene: 7. CDR3: CASSPRTGSSYNSPLHF. The CDR3 nucleotides read TGTGCCAGCAGTCCGCGGACAGGCAGCTCCTATAATTCACCCCTCCACTTT.

The sample holds a few counts of this clone. Other nucleotide sequences in the sample specify the same CDR3. The gene calls are TRBV29-1 and TRBJ1-1, with 9 bases that match TRBD1. Germline CDR1 is SQVTM and CDR2 is ANQGSEA. V dropped 4 bases and J dropped 1; count of bases not matched to a gene: 1. The CDR3 consists of 13 residues. Written as DNA, the CDR3 is TGCAGCGTTGTACAGGGGGCGAACACTGAAGCTTTCTTT. This gives the protein CSVVQGANTEAFF.